This T cell receptor beta chain was retrieved from a study of T cells in Graves' hyperthyroidism and ophthalmopathy. The study, taken as a whole, reports: The model forecast ophthalmopathy, anticipating it by a median roughly 6 months before onset.

Calling Graves' hyperthyroidism stable meant ophthalmopathy did not progress within 18 months. V shed 2 bases, J shed 4 bases, and the junction held 3 bases outside the gene matches. The germline V gene encodes CDR1 DFQATT and CDR2 SNEGSKA (reference sequence). The CDR3 has 14 residues. RNA transcripts yielded amplified TCR beta CDR3 regions. An initial round of RT-PCR targeting the TCR CDR3 relied on the HTBI primer set. TCRdb independently ran MiXCR on the multiplex PCR reads; one entry per CDR3 protein. The table shows some 770,000 distinct CDR3 sequences, with about a sixth occurring only once. The table lists this clonotype with many counts. Its antigen is unknown.

Material for sequencing was blood. The TCR originated in a man aged 18 to 35 with Graves' hyperthyroidism. The chain combines TRBV20-1 with TRBJ2-7; TRBD2 matches 12 bases. Here the CDR3 DNA reads TGCAGTGCTAGACTAGCGGGAGGGGCATACGAGCAGTACTTC. Translation: CSARLAGGAYEQYF.